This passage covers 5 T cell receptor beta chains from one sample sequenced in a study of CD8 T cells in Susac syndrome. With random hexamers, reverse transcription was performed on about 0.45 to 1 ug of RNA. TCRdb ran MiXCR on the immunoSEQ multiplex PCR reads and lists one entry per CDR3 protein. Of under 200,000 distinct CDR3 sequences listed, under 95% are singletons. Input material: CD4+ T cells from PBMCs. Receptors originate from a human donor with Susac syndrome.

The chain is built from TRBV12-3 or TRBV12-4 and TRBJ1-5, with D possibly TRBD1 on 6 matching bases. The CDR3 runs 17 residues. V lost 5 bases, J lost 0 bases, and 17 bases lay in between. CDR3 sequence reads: CASSAPRDNYSNQPQHF. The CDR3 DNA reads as TGTGCCAGCAGTGCCCCCCGGGACAATTATAGCAATCAGCCCCAGCATTTT.

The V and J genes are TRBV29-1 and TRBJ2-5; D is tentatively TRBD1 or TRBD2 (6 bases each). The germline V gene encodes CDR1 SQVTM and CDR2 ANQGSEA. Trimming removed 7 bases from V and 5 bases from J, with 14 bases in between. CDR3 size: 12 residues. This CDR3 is CSARGLRETQYF. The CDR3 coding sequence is TGCAGCGCCCGGGGGCTCCGGGAGACCCAGTACTTC. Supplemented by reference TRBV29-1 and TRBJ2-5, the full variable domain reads SAVISQKPSRDICQRGTSLTIQCQVDSQVTMMFWYRQQPGQSLTLIATANQGSEATYESGFVIDKFPISRPNLTFSTLTVSNMSPEDSSIYLCSARGLRETQYFGPGTRLLVL.

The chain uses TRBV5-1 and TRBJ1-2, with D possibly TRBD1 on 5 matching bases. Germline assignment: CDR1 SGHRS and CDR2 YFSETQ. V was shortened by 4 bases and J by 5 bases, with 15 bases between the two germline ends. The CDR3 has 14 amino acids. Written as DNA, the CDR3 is TGCGCCAGCAGCCTGGAAGGCCAGGGTTATGGCTACACCTTC. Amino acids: CASSLEGQGYGYTF.

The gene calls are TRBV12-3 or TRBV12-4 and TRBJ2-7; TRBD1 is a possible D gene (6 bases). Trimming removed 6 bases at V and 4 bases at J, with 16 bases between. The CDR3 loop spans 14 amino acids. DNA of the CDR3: TGTGCCAGCAGCCGCCGGGACACTTATTACGAGCAGTACTTC. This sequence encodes CASSRRDTYYEQYF.

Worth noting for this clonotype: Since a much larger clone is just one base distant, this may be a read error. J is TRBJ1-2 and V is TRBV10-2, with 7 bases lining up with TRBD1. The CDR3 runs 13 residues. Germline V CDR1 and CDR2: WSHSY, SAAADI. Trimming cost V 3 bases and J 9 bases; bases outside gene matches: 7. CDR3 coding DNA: TGCGCCAGCAGTGATGGAGGAGGGGGCAGCTACACCTTC. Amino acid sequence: CASSDGGGGSYTF.